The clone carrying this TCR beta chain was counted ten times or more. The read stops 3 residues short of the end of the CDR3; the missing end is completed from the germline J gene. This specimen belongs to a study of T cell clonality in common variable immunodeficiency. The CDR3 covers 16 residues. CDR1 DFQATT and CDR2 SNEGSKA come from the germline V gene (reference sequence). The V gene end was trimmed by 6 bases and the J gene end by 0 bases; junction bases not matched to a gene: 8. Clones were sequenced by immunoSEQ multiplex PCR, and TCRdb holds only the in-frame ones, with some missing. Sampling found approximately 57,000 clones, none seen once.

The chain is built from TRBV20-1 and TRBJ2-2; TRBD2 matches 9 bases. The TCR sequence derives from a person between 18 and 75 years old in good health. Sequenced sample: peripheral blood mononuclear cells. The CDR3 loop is CSASTSGHSNTGELFF. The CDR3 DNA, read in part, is TGCAGTGCGTCAACTAGCGGGCACTCGAACACCGGGGAG.